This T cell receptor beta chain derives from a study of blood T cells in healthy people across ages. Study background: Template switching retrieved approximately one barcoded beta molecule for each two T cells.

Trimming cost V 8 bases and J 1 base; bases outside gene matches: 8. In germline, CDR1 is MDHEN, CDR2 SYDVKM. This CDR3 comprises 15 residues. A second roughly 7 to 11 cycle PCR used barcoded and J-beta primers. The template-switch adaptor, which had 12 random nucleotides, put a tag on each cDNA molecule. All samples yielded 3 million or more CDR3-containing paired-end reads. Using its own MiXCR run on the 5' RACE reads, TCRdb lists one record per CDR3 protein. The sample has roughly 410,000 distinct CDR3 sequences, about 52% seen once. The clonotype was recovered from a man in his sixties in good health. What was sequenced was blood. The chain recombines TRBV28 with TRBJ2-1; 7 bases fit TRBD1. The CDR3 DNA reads TGTGCCAGCGGCCGAAACAGGGGATCCTACAATGAGCAGTTCTTC. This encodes CASGRNRGSYNEQFF.